This T cell receptor (beta chain) was identified during a study of T-cell memory formation after mild COVID-19. The study, taken as a whole, reports: Day 15 to 85 contractors were CD4/CD8 balanced; later expanders leaned CD4+.

With respect to this clonotype: Its target is unknown.

Amplification by 5'RACE using constant-segment primers produced TCR alpha and TCR beta cDNA libraries that carried sample barcodes and UMIs. TCRdb reprocessed the 5' RACE reads via MiXCR and lists one record per CDR3 protein. The sample holds around 200,000 distinct CDR3 sequences, over 9% seen once. Trimming removed 7 bases from V and 12 bases from J; junction bases left unmatched: 17. CDR3 size: 15 residues. The germline gives CDR1 DFQATT, CDR2 SNEGSKA (reference sequence). This chain joins TRBV20-1 and TRBJ1-5, with 11 positions matching TRBD1. Input material: PBMCs or a T cell subset sorted from them (not recorded which). The source is a man aged 18-30 years who had mild COVID-19 (a few samples of this study predate the infection). Cell type and time point are not known. The CDR3 bases are TGCAGTGGAGCCTCTCGGACAGGGGGCAAGGAGCACCAGCATTTT. This gives the protein CSGASRTGGKEHQHF.